This TCR beta chain was recorded in a study of shared clonotypes between healthy human individuals (dated by TCRdb to about 2020). Concerning the study at large: The cohort comprised two women and a few men aged 18 to 49 years. Per donor, three plates each were used for CD4 naive and CD4 memory, two for CD8 naive, and one for CD8 memory. The study deeply sequenced blood TCR repertoires of several healthy adults to estimate repertoire size and the extent of clonotype sharing between individuals. To increase sequencing depth and limit assay-specific biases, TCR repertoire library preparation and sequencing were carried out by different laboratories using diverse techniques. Between about 0.94 and 8.9 billion PBMCs per donor were obtained by leukapheresis. Broad study findings and their caveats: When four donors were compared, the shared fraction of clonotypes was 5% to 6.5% for naive CD4, around 4% for naive CD8, roughly 2.3% for memory CD4, and 0.35% to 0.4% for memory CD8. The small number of donors limited the genetic and exposure-history diversity represented. Estimated clonotype richness was generally larger for naive than for memory subsets. Pairwise subsampling indicated that sequencing depth was expected to affect the degree of clonotype sharing among donors. Compared with non-shared clonotypes, the clonotypes found in all four sorted-subset donors had higher generation probabilities. Even with the large sequencing depth, rarefaction of the sorted-subset datasets indicated that sequencing was incomplete. Sampling was restricted to blood, and TCR repertoires in tissue are likely to differ from TCR repertoires in blood.

V drops 4 bases and J drops 5 bases, leaving 8 bases in between. The germline V gene (reference sequence) sets CDR1 to WNHNN and CDR2 to SYGVQD. Including the terminal cysteine and phenylalanine, the CDR3 comprises 13 residues. The kept DNA is CDR3 alone, 39 bases in frame from the first base. Donors were healthy HIV-negative adults with no recently reported acute infections or vaccinations. Only Caucasian adults living in Nashville, Tennessee, USA were represented among the donors. CD4+ T cells were enriched by magnetic negative selection, after which naive cells were positively selected on CD45RA and the negative fraction was taken as the memory subset. After blood collection by leukapheresis, PBMCs were isolated using Ficoll-Histopaque density gradient centrifugation and then cryopreserved in the vapor phase of liquid nitrogen. Purity and quantity of every magnetically sorted T cell population were checked by analytical flow cytometry. Genomic DNA was isolated from every sorted fraction and measured by UV absorbance on a Nanodrop 2000c.

Comment on this clone: It lacks a known antigen. There are no base qualities to consult, and no much larger clone falls within one base.

TCR CDR3 regions were amplified from genomic DNA by multiplex PCR using the deep immunoSEQ assay. Extracted genomic DNA from each cell subset was distributed evenly across all wells of several immunoSEQ 96-well plates, and each plate was treated as a replicate. Each replicate PCR for sorted subsets received around 200 ng genomic DNA, equal to about 30,000 T cell genomes. Purified libraries were quantified with a Qubit 3.0 fluorometer, sized on a Bioanalyzer 2100, and re-quantified with the KAPA Library Quantification kit. Every immunoSEQ 96-well plate was sequenced on a separate single-read 150-cycle Illumina NextSeq 550 flow cell. Under the source paper's analysis protocol: Because the immunoSEQ output held only junctional sequences and lacked quality scores, the filtering could not match the filtering applied to full-length reads. To assign V/J genes and CDR3, sequences were annotated using PyIR, a Python wrapper for IgBLAST v1.9, with IMGT germline references. Reads with weak V/J assignments (E-value above 1e-6), missing CDR3, stop codons, out-of-frame junctions, or ambiguous translated residues were removed. A V3J clonotype was defined by an identical inferred V gene, J gene, and CDR3 amino acid sequence. Percentage overlap between repertoires was calculated by dividing the number of shared unique clonotypes by the size of the smaller repertoire. Three approaches were used to assess repertoire richness: RTK rarefaction, the Chao1 estimator, and Recon v2.1 estimates of unobserved clonotypes. Generation probabilities for all TCRbeta clonotypes obtained by the gDNA method from four donors were computed using OLGA. TCRdb provides this immuneACCESS table in a form limited to in-frame rearrangements. Some clones are lacking; in checked studies, under half of them reflect an unresolved V gene, and why the rest are absent is not known. That table furnishes V, J and clone size, whereas the DNA furnished D and trimming. For this sample there are 2 million to 3 million clones; roughly 93% appear just once. The top ten hold about 0.34% of the sample.

The sequenced material came from naive CD4+ T cells from PBMCs. The label giving this sample's cell subset or site can be read as: CD45RA+ positively selected. The V and J genes are TRBV10-1 and TRBJ2-2, with no confidently assigned D gene. The source is a man younger than 35 in good health. Some clones in this sample may be carry-over from other donors' samples. Here is the DNA: TGCGCCAGCAGTGCCACCCTAACCGGGGAGCTGTTTTTT. This translates into CASSATLTGELFF.